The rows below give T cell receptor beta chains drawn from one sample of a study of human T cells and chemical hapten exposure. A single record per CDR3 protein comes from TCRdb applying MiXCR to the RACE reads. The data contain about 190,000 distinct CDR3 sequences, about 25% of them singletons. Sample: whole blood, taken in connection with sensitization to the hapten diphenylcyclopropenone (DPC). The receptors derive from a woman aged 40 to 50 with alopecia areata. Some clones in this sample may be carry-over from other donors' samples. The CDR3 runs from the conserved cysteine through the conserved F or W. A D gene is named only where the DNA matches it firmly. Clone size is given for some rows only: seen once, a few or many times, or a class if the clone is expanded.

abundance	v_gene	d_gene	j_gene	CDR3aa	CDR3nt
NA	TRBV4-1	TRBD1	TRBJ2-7	CASSQPGQGLREQYF	TGCGCCAGCAGCCAACCGGGACAGGGGTTAAGGGAGCAGTACTTC
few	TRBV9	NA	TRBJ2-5	CASSVGSRRVETQYF	TGTGCCAGCAGCGTAGGGTCCCGCAGGGTTGAGACCCAGTACTTC
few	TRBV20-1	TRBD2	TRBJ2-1	CSIPRTSGGNEQFF	TGCAGTATCCCTAGGACTAGCGGTGGAAATGAGCAGTTCTTC
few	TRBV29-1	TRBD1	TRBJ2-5	CSTGDETQYF	TGCAGTACAGGGGACGAGACCCAGTACTTC
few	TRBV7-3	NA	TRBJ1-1	CASSLTGQNTEAFF	TGTGCCAGCAGCTTAACGGGCCAGAACACTGAAGCTTTCTTT
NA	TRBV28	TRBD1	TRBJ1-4	CASSSGGALEKLFF	TGTGCCAGCAGTTCAGGGGGGGCGCTTGAAAAACTGTTTTTT
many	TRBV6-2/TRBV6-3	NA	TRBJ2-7	CASSGLYEQYF	TGTGCCAGCAGTGGCCTTTACGAGCAGTACTTC
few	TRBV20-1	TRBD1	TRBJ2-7	CSADIRGTGGRGEQYF	TGCAGTGCAGATATAAGGGGGACAGGGGGCCGCGGTGAGCAGTACTTC
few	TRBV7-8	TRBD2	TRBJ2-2	CASRISPAGGYTGELFF	TGTGCCAGCAGAATTTCGCCCGCGGGAGGGTACACCGGGGAGCTGTTTTTT
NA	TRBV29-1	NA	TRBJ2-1	CSVSGGESSYNEQFF	TGCAGCGTGAGTGGTGGCGAGAGCTCCTACAATGAGCAGTTCTTC
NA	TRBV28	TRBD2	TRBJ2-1	CASSPTSGSDYEQFF	TGTGCCAGCAGTCCGACTAGCGGGAGTGATTATGAGCAGTTCTTC
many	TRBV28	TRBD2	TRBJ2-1	CASSLAGEGTYNEQFF	TGTGCCAGCAGTTTAGCGGGAGAGGGCACCTACAATGAGCAGTTCTTC
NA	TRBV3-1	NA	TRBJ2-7	CASSLAVGGASSYEQYF	TGTGCCAGCAGCCTAGCGGTTGGGGGGGCGAGCTCCTACGAGCAGTACTTC
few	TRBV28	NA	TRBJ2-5	CASSTVQGTQYF	TGTGCCAGCAGTACGGTCCAGGGGACCCAGTACTTC
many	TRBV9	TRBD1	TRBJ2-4	CASSAPRQQGWNIQYF	TGTGCCAGCAGCGCGCCCCGTCAACAGGGGTGGAACATTCAGTACTTC
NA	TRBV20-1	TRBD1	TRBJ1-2	CSAPRTGGHYGYTF	TGCAGTGCTCCACGGACAGGGGGCCACTATGGCTACACCTTC
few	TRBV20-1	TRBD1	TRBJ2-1	CSAYRRDRAYNEQFF	TGCAGTGCATATCGTCGGGACAGGGCCTACAATGAGCAGTTCTTC
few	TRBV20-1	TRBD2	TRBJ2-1	CSAPPGLVNEQFF	TGCAGTGCGCCCCCGGGACTAGTTAATGAGCAGTTCTTC
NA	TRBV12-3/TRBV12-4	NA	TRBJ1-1	CASSPDGYTEAFF	TGTGCCAGCAGTCCGGACGGCTACACTGAAGCTTTCTTT
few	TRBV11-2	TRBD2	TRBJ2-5	CASSSRLAGLETQYF	TGTGCCAGCAGCTCGCGACTAGCGGGACTAGAGACCCAGTACTTC
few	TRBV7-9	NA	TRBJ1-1	CASSLVVNTEAFF	TGTGCCAGCAGCTTAGTAGTGAACACTGAAGCTTTCTTT
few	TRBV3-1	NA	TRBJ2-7	CASSQGREIEQYF	TGTGCCAGCAGCCAAGGCAGGGAGATCGAGCAGTACTTC